These T cell receptor beta chains were read from a single sample in a study of post-analysis software for immune sequencing data. MiXCR, applied by TCRdb to the PCR reads, yields one record per CDR3 protein. This table holds around 500,000 distinct CDR3 sequences, approximately 31% found once. The sequencing sample was made of blood. These TCRs come from a girl under 18 with multiple sclerosis. Both conserved end residues are trimmed from each CDR3. D genes are given only for firm matches.

d_call j_call v_call cdr3_aa
TRBD1 TRBJ1-5 TRBV10-3 AISESQGSNQPQH
. TRBJ1-1 TRBV5-1 ASSPERGSNTEAF
. TRBJ2-5 TRBV20-1 SAFLGIGETQY
TRBD1 . TRBV19 ASRGGQVGETQY
. TRBJ2-3 TRBV28 ASWSTGNLDTQY
TRBD2 TRBJ2-7 TRBV6-2/TRBV6-3 ASSGPGLAYEQY
. TRBJ2-3 TRBV7-9 ASSSPGLSFTDTQY
. TRBJ1-2 TRBV12-3/TRBV12-4 ASSLDDLVNYGYT
TRBD1 TRBJ1-1 TRBV5-1 ASSEMTGMVTEAF
TRBD1 TRBJ1-5 TRBV18 ASSPRDRVSNQPQH
. TRBJ1-1 TRBV27 ASSRRQENTEAF
. TRBJ1-5 TRBV7-2 ASSRDRFSNQPQH
TRBD2 TRBJ2-3 TRBV29-1 SVEEMGRGVSTDTQY
TRBD1 TRBJ2-3 TRBV3-1 ASSQEPATGGYTDTQY
. . TRBV6-5 ASRDHGVYEQY
. TRBJ1-2 TRBV6-1 ASSEFHQTRGGGYT
. TRBJ1-5 TRBV7-9 ASSRPGQPQH
TRBD1 TRBJ2-1 TRBV6-6 ASSPQGDEQF
TRBD2 TRBJ2-1 TRBV7-9 ASSVSGVGNVQF
TRBD1 TRBJ2-2 TRBV5-1 ASSQFGTGNTGELF
TRBD2 TRBJ2-3 TRBV5-1 ASSKQGGGSTDTQY
TRBD1 TRBJ1-2 TRBV4-1 ASSPGTGENYGYT
. TRBJ2-5 TRBV21-1 ASSKRQGETQY
TRBD2 TRBJ2-3 TRBV11-2 AGSSTGLVQY
. TRBJ2-5 TRBV7-9 ASSLDALREVRSY
TRBD2 TRBJ2-3 TRBV12-3/TRBV12-4 ASTLRGVDTDTQY
TRBD1 . TRBV10-3 AITGTGKGSYNEQY
TRBD2 TRBJ2-3 TRBV6-6 ASSSGGGGTDTQY
. TRBJ1-2 TRBV6-6 ASDIGDYGYT